These 16 T cell receptor beta chains share one sample of origin, sequenced in a study of T cell responses to AZD1222 COVID-19 vaccine. Using immunoSEQ multiplex PCR, the repertoire was profiled, and TCRdb retains in-frame clones only, with some absent. Of 90,000 to 130,000 clones listed, 81% are singletons. Sequences were derived from peripheral blood, sampled on day 0 of AZD1222 vaccination. The receptors originated from an adult in good health.

The gene calls are TRBV28 and TRBJ1-5, with 7 nucleotides matching TRBD1. The CDR3 spans 13 residues. Germline CDR1 MDHEN, CDR2 SYDVKM. J lost 6 bases, V lost 6 bases, and 5 bases had no gene match. The CDR3 DNA reads as TGTGCCAGCAGATTGCAGGGGGGTCAGCCCCAGCATTTT. Encoded protein: CASRLQGGQPQHF.

This chain uses TRBV7-9 with TRBJ2-5; the match to TRBD1 covers 9 bases. Looked up from germline, CDR1 is SEHNR and CDR2 is FQNEAQ (reference sequence). V was pared by 4 bases and J by 1 base, with 1 base of the junction left unmatched. The CDR3 length is 14 residues. The CDR3 DNA follows: TGTGCCAGCAGCTCGGGACAGGGCCAAGAGACCCAGTACTTC. Protein sequence: CASSSGQGQETQYF.

The chain couples TRBV7-8 to TRBJ1-1; D might be TRBD1 (5 bases). The CDR3 is 15 amino acids. V lost 5 bases, J lost 5 bases, and 18 bases lay in between. Germline CDR1 and CDR2: SGHVS and FQNEAQ. The chain's CDR3 is CASSPWTAGGTEAFF. The DNA of the CDR3 is TGTGCCAGCAGCCCTTGGACGGCGGGGGGGACTGAAGCTTTCTTT.

The chain uses TRBV18 and TRBJ1-1; TRBD1 is a possible D gene (6 bases). The CDR3 sequence is 14 residues long. Germline CDR1 and CDR2: KGHSH and LQKENI. V dropped 6 bases and J dropped 2 bases, with 13 bases sitting between them. The CDR3 bases are TGTGCCAGCTCCAAGGACAGAGGCAACACTGAAGCTTTCTTT. Residues: CASSKDRGNTEAFF.

The chain uses TRBV6-5 and TRBJ2-7; 7 nucleotides line up with TRBD1. J gave up 2 bases and V 6 bases, and 7 bases lay outside the gene matches. The CDR3 totals 14 residues. Germline lookup yields CDR1 MNHEY and CDR2 SVGAGI. CDR3 sequence reads: CASRPPGQTYEQYF. The DNA for the CDR3 is TGTGCCAGCAGGCCCCCGGGACAGACCTACGAGCAGTACTTC.

V gene TRBV11-3 combines with J gene TRBJ1-1; 8 nucleotides agree with TRBD1. CDR3 length equals 13 residues. The trim removed 2 bases at V and 5 bases at J, leaving 1 base unmatched. Germline CDR1 and CDR2: SGHNT and YENEEA. The CDR3 DNA reads as TGTGCCAGCAGCTTATACAGGGGGACTGAAGCTTTCTTT. It codes for CASSLYRGTEAFF.

The chain has TRBV4-3 and TRBJ1-2, with 8 bases fitting TRBD1. J lost 4 bases, V lost 3 bases, and 10 bases had no gene match. Looked up from germline, CDR1 is LGHNA and CDR2 is YSLEER. CDR3 length equals 16 residues. The chain's CDR3 is CASSHEPTGVAYGYTF. The CDR3 DNA reads as TGCGCCAGCAGCCATGAACCGACAGGGGTGGCCTATGGCTACACCTTC.

The V call is TRBV24-1, the J call TRBJ2-5, with D possibly TRBD1 on 7 matching bases. The V end lost 0 bases, the J end lost 5 bases, and 15 bases lay between the germline ends. CDR3 length: 16 amino acids. CDR1 KGHDR and CDR2 SFDVKD come from the germline V gene. CDR3 residues: CATSDLHEGAGETQYF. The CDR3 region has the DNA TGTGCCACCAGTGATTTGCACGAGGGGGCGGGGGAGACCCAGTACTTC.

The chain carries TRBV28 and TRBJ2-3, with D uncertain. From germline, CDR1 is MDHEN and CDR2 SYDVKM. Trimming removed 2 bases from V and 10 bases from J, with 7 bases in between. This CDR3 comprises 11 residues. DNA of the CDR3: TGTGCCAGCAGTTTACGGCAGGCGCAGTATTTT. It codes for CASSLRQAQYF.

The genes are TRBV15 and TRBJ1-5; D uncertain. Germline CDR1 is LNHNV and CDR2 is YYDKDF (reference sequence). CDR3 size: 15 residues. The V gene lost 2 bases and the J gene lost 6 bases, with 14 bases spanning the gap. The CDR3 DNA reads TGTGCCACCAGCAGAAGCAGAGGGATAATTCAGCCCCAGCATTTT. Protein: CATSRSRGIIQPQHF.

The rearrangement joins TRBV7-6 to TRBJ1-3; TRBD1 matches 8 bases. The germline CDR1 and CDR2 sequences are SGHVS and FNYEAQ. The CDR3 contains 16 residues. The J segment lost 3 bases and the V segment lost 1 base, leaving 5 bases of the junction unmatched. The CDR3 reads CASSLEGRGLGNTIYF. CDR3 bases: TGTGCCAGCAGCTTAGAGGGCAGGGGGCTTGGAAACACCATATATTTT.

V gene TRBV12-5 combines with J gene TRBJ1-5; TRBD1 is a possible D gene (5 bases). The germline gives CDR1 LGHNT, CDR2 FRNRAP. This CDR3 contains 13 residues. V was shortened by 2 bases and J by 4 bases, with 6 bases between the two germline ends. The CDR3 region has the DNA TGTGCTAGTGGTTTGTGGGGGAATCAGCCCCAGCATTTT. Translation: CASGLWGNQPQHF.

This chain connects TRBV19 to TRBJ2-7; D unclear. Germline CDR1 LNHDA, CDR2 SQIVND (reference sequence). With 1 base removed from V and 4 bases from J, the gap between germline ends came to 8 bases. The CDR3 contains 13 residues. The CDR3 DNA reads as TGTGCCAGTAGTATAGGTTTGGGGTACGAGCAGTACTTC. It encodes CASSIGLGYEQYF.

This chain connects TRBV29-1 to TRBJ1-1, with D hard to call. CDR3 length: 12 amino acids. The V and J ends lost 8 bases and 0 bases respectively, with 10 bases between them. Germline V CDR1 and CDR2: SQVTM, ANQGSEA. The DNA for the CDR3 is TGCAGCTCACGCACCATGAACACTGAAGCTTTCTTT. This encodes CSSRTMNTEAFF.

CDR3 in amino acids: CASSLDTGPYGYTF. The CDR3 coding sequence is TGCGCCAGCAGCTTGGATACAGGACCCTATGGCTACACCTTC. This chain links TRBV5-1 with TRBJ1-2, with D tentatively TRBD1 (5 bases). V lost 0 bases and J 4 bases, leaving 10 bases between the germline ends. The CDR3 covers 14 residues. CDR1 is SGHRS and CDR2 is YFSETQ in the germline V gene.

The gene calls are TRBV24-1 and TRBJ1-5, with D unclear. The CDR3 has 13 amino acids. The V and J ends lost 5 bases and 2 bases respectively, with 6 bases between them. CDR1 is KGHDR and CDR2 is SFDVKD in the germline V gene. CDR3 DNA sequence: TGTGCCACCAGTGTTCAAGGCAATCAGCCCCAGCATTTT. The encoded protein is CATSVQGNQPQHF.